The T cell receptor (beta chain) described here comes from a study of blood T cell repertoires in COVID-19 (dated by TCRdb to about 2020). With respect to the entire study: Collaborator samples came from the United States, Italy and Spain and covered acute and convalescent phases of COVID-19. The material from the prospective study consisted of cDNA or gDNA derived from T cells, B-cell-depleted T cells, or PBMCs. Subjects who had been exposed to COVID-19, were actively infected with it, or had recovered from it provided the deeply sampled blood TCRbeta repertoires that made up the dataset. A freely available public database, intended as a resource for researchers studying the immune response to SARS-CoV-2, is where the repertoires were released. The samples were drawn from the first 160 participants of the ongoing ImmuneRACE study and from 950 to 1,500 subjects provided by 6 global collaborators. The sample metadata nearly always contained a de-identified subject ID, COVID-19 status, age in years and sex. Where HLA class I and class II types were available, the types were taken from metadata supplied by the sample provider, not from assay-based typing. What the work shows at the level of the full study, not this receptor alone: How much clinical and demographic metadata was included differed by source and by participant, and the metadata was provided uncurated.

On this clone: Its target antigen remains unknown. The input lacks base qualities; no much larger clone sits a single base away.

One collaborating source in Seattle enrolled patients during active infection and followed them longitudinally through the course of disease. The collaborating institutions used their own protocols to collect whole blood in K2EDTA tubes. For TCRbeta analysis, collaborators shipped samples in one of three forms: frozen whole blood, isolated PBMCs, or DNA extracted from either of those sample types. Between the V and J ends, shortened by 5 bases and 6 bases respectively, the junction contains 11 bases. Reading from cysteine to phenylalanine, the CDR3 counts 13 amino acids. The kept DNA is CDR3 alone, 39 bases in frame from the first base. In the germline V gene (reference sequence), CDR1 corresponds to WNHNN and CDR2 to SYGVQD. The immunoSEQ Assay, a bias-controlled multiplex PCR, was used to amplify TCRbeta CDR3 regions from genomic DNA. The authors' analysis ran thus. The number of nucleated cells in each sample was estimated by amplification of reference gene primers within the assay. Sequence reads were collapsed and filtered to measure the absolute abundance of every unique TCRbeta CDR3 rearrangement. For each sample, productive Simpson clonality was calculated by taking the square root of Simpson's diversity index across productive rearrangements. TCRdb re-hosts the immuneACCESS table, in-frame sequences only. Its copies lack some clones; in the studies checked, an unresolved V gene accounts for under half of them, and the cause for the rest is not known. Clone size and V and J calls were adopted from that table, with D and trimming inferred from the DNA. The table for this sample lists 98,000 or so clones; approximately 91% of them were counted only once. The ten largest clones capture 4.5% to 6.5% of the sample.

The TCR originated in a man in his sixties with COVID-19, enrolled during active disease. Here the chain combines TRBV10-1 and TRBJ2-1; a weak D assignment points to TRBD2 (6 bases agree). Sequencing was carried out using peripheral blood. Here is the DNA: TGCGCCAGCAGTCGAGTGGGAGGCAATGAGCAGTTCTTC. Translated, this gives CASSRVGGNEQFF.